Below, 8 T cell receptor beta chains from the same sample are listed, as sequenced in a study of response to subunit inactivated influenza vaccine. In TCRdb, the RT-PCR reads were re-called with MiXCR into one record per CDR3 protein. The table includes 500,000 to 650,000 distinct CDR3 sequences, under 9% detected once. Material: PBMCs from blood, obtained 23 months after vaccination. Every receptor here comes from a man in his fifties or sixties who received an inactivated influenza vaccine.

CDR3 coding DNA: TGTGCCACCAGTGAGCAGCCCGCTGGAAACACCATATATTTT. As protein: CATSEQPAGNTIYF. The chain has TRBV24-1 and TRBJ1-3, with D hard to call. This CDR3 is built from 14 residues. Trimming stripped 4 bases from V and 2 bases from J, with 8 bases between. Germline V gives CDR1 KGHDR, CDR2 SFDVKD.

This clonotype was counted a few times. The chain couples TRBV10-3 to TRBJ1-3; 8 bases map to TRBD1. The CDR3 has 17 residues. V trimming: 0 bases; J trimming: 4 bases; junction bases outside the gene matches: 8. Germline V gene sequence: CDR1 ENHRY, CDR2 SYGVKD. The CDR3 reads CAISESLRTGFGNTIYF. CDR3 coding DNA: TGTGCCATCAGTGAGTCACTGAGGACAGGGTTCGGAAACACCATATATTTT.

Points on this clonotype: One end of the junction is discordant with germline, which a read error may explain. The rearrangement uses TRBV20-1 and TRBJ1-5; tentative D call: TRBD1 (5 bases). The CDR3 length is 14 residues. Germline V lookup: CDR1 DFQATT, CDR2 SNEGSKA (reference sequence). CDR3 in amino acids: CCARVGASNQPQHF. CDR3 nucleotides: TGCTGTGCTAGAGTAGGGGCTAGCAATCAGCCCCAGCATTTT.

Written as DNA, the CDR3 is TGTGCCAGCAGGTGGGGCTCTGGGGCCAACGTCCTGACTTTC. The encoded protein is CASRWGSGANVLTF. J is TRBJ2-6 and V is TRBV12-3 or TRBV12-4; no definite D call. V lost 6 bases to trimming and J lost 0 bases, with 6 bases between them. The CDR3 is made up of 14 amino acids.

This clonotype was detected a few times. CDR3 nucleotides: TGTGCCAGCAGTTCCCCCGGGACAGGGGGCTCAGATACGCAGTATTTT. It yields the protein CASSSPGTGGSDTQYF. V is TRBV28 and J is TRBJ2-3; 12 bases match TRBD1. CDR1 and CDR2 from the germline V gene are MDHEN and SYDVKM. The V gene end was trimmed by 4 bases and the J gene end by 4 bases; junction bases not matched to a gene: 6. The CDR3 consists of 16 residues.

The CDR3 DNA is TGTGCCAGCAGCTCCCGACTAGCGGGGGGGCGGGATACGCAGTATTTT. This translates into CASSSRLAGGRDTQYF. The chain uses TRBV7-2 and TRBJ2-3, with TRBD2 matching over 14 bases. Trimming cost V 4 bases and J 6 bases; bases outside gene matches: 6. CDR3 length equals 16 residues. Germline V lookup: CDR1 SGHTA, CDR2 FQGNSA. The full variable domain, in which reference TRBV7-2 and TRBJ2-3 provide the parts outside the CDR3, is GAGVSQSPSNKVTEKGKDVELRCDPISGHTALYWYRQSLGQGLEFLIYFQGNSAPDKSGLPSDRFSAERTGGSVSTLTIQRTQQEDSAVYLCASSSRLAGGRDTQYFGPGTRLTVL.

This clonotype showed up just a few times. V and J are TRBV18 and TRBJ1-3; weak D call: TRBD1 (6 bases). CDR3 length equals 16 residues. Deletions cut 2 bases from V and 0 bases from J, with 11 bases between. CDR1 KGHSH and CDR2 LQKENI come from the germline V gene. The CDR3, as DNA: TGTGCCAGCTCACCAGGGGGCCCCGACTCTGGAAACACCATATATTTT. Translation gives CASSPGGPDSGNTIYF.

This clonotype was seen repeatedly, ten times or more. The gene calls are TRBV5-1 and TRBJ1-2; no clear D gene. Germline V gene lookup returns CDR1 SGHRS and CDR2 YFSETQ. V lost 1 base and J 7 bases, leaving 14 bases between the germline ends. The CDR3 consists of 14 residues. CDR3 sequence (DNA): TGCGCCAGCAGCTTGAATGTGGCAGGCCCTGGCTACACCTTC. Translated, it gives CASSLNVAGPGYTF.